This paragraph reports one T cell receptor (beta chain). Its target is unknown. The data derive from a study of T cell responses to AZD1222 COVID-19 vaccine. Findings of the study overall: White British people made up most donors, females outnumbered males, and clonal diversity was possibly underestimated. Baseline testing showed seropositivity in only six AZD1222 recipients. The breadth and depth of Spike-specific TCRs increased once two AZD1222 doses had been given. Repertoires were sampled only after the peak T cell response.

Sequencing was performed with immunoSEQ multiplex PCR; in TCRdb, only in-frame clones are kept and a portion is missing. The repertoire holds 95,000 to 130,000 clones, with approximately 83% as singletons. The clonotype was recovered from an adult in good health. The sample here was peripheral blood, taken on day 0 of MenACWY control vaccination.

The CDR3 loop reads CASSFRAGGPAGELFF. DNA for the CDR3: TGTGCCAGCAGCTTCCGAGCGGGGGGGCCTGCCGGGGAGCTGTTTTTT. The V call is TRBV5-5, the J call TRBJ2-2; TRBD2 agrees at 10 bases. This CDR3 region has 16 residues. J gave up 6 bases and V 2 bases, and 7 bases lay outside the gene matches. From germline, CDR1 is SGHKS and CDR2 YYEKEE (reference sequence).